These 5 T cell receptor beta chains were sequenced from one sample in a study of T cell clonality in common variable immunodeficiency. Their recognized antigens are unknown. Assay: immunoSEQ multiplex PCR; the TCRdb copy retains only in-frame clones and omits some. This sample has just over 15,000 clones, each found more than once. Study-wide results and limits: Fewer deletions and N-nucleotide insertions were reportedly seen in common variable immunodeficiency TCR beta sequences.

The material sequenced was peripheral blood mononuclear cells. The origin of the receptors is a human donor with common variable immunodeficiency.

Note on this clone: Coverage ceases 3 residues before the CDR3 finishes, and the germline J gene fills in the end. The chain links TRBV5-6 to TRBJ1-1; no clear D gene. Germline CDR1 and CDR2: SGHDT and YYEEEE. V gave up 2 bases and J gave up 6 bases, with 8 bases separating them. There are 12 residues in the CDR3. The sequenced CDR3 bases are TGTGCCAGCAGCTTAAACTCGGCTGAA. The encoded protein is CASSLNSAE. The full CDR3 is CASSLNSAEAFF.

This CDR3 reads CASSQSVWGEEEETQYF. The covered CDR3 bases are TGCGCCAGCAGTCAATCGGTTTGGGGCGAAGAGGAAGAGACC. The chain is built from TRBV23-1 and TRBJ2-5; D may be TRBD1 (5 bases). The read stops 3 residues short of the end of the CDR3; the missing end is completed from the germline J gene. TRBV23-1 qualifies as an ORF whose function is uncertain. Deletions cut 0 bases from V and 3 bases from J, with 17 bases between. The CDR3 covers 17 residues.

To note about this clone: Read data end 3 residues before the CDR3 end; the end is taken from the germline J gene. The rearrangement links TRBV18 to TRBJ2-6; D gene uncertain. This CDR3 contains 16 residues. Germline V gives CDR1 KGHSH, CDR2 LQKENI. Trimming pared 1 base from V and 0 bases from J, leaving 7 bases between. The CDR3 here is CASSPRLSSGANVLTF. Partial CDR3 DNA: TGTGCCAGCTCACCACGTCTCAGCTCTGGGGCCAACGTC.

This clone was seen a handful of times. Read coverage stops 3 residues before the CDR3 terminus; the germline J gene supplies the remainder. V gene TRBV7-6 combines with J gene TRBJ1-1; 9 nucleotides agree with TRBD1. Germline V gene lookup returns CDR1 SGHVS and CDR2 FNYEAQ. Unmatched junction bases numbered 8, after V lost 3 bases and J lost 0 bases. This CDR3 region has 17 residues. The sequenced part of the CDR3 DNA is TGTGCCAGCAGCTTGATGGGGACAGGGAACATGAACACTGAA. Protein product: CASSLMGTGNMNTE. The CDR3 reads in full as CASSLMGTGNMNTEAFF.

This clone was recorded a few times. The CDR3 extends 3 residues past the end of the read, so its final part is completed from the germline J gene. The V gene is TRBV7-9, the J gene TRBJ1-1; no definite D call. V was shortened by 2 bases and J by 1 base, with 5 bases between the two germline ends. The CDR3 consists of 13 residues. CDR1 is SEHNR and CDR2 is FQNEAQ in the germline V gene (reference sequence). The CDR3 reads CASSLRGNTEAFF. CDR3 DNA (partial): TGTGCCAGCAGCTTACGGGGGAACACTGAA.